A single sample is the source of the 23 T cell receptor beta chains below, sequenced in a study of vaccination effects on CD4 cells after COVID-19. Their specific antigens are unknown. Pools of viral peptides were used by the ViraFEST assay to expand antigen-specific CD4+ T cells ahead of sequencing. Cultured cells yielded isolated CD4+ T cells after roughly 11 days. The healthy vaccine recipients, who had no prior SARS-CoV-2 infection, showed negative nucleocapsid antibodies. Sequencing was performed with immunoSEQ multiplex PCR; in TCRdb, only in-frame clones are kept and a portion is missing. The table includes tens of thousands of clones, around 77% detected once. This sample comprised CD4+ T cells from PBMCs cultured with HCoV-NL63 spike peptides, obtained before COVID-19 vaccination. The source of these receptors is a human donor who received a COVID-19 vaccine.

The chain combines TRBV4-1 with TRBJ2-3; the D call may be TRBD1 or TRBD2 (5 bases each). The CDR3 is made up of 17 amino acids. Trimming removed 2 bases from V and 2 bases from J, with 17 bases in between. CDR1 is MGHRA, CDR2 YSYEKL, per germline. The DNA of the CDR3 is TGCGCCAGCAGCCAACCACTAGTAGGACACGACACAGATACGCAGTATTTT. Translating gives CASSQPLVGHDTDTQYF.

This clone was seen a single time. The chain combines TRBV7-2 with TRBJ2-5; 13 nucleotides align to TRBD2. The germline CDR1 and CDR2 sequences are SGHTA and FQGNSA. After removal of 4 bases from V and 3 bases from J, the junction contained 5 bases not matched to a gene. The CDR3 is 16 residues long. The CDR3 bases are TGTGCCAGCAGCTCAGGACTAGCGGGGGCCAAAGAGACCCAGTACTTC. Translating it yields CASSSGLAGAKETQYF.

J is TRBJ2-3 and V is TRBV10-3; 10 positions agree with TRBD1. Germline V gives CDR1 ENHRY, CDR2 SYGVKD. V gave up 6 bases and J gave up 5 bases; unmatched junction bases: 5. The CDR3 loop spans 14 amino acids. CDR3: CAIRQDRGEDTQYF. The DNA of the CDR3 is TGTGCCATCAGGCAGGACAGGGGGGAAGATACGCAGTATTTT.

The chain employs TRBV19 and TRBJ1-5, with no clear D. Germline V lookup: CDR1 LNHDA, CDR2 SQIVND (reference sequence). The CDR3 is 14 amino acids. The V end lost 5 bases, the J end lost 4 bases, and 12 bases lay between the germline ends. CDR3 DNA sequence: TGTGCCAGTAGTTACCGGGAGTTTAATCAGCCCCAGCATTTT. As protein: CASSYREFNQPQHF.

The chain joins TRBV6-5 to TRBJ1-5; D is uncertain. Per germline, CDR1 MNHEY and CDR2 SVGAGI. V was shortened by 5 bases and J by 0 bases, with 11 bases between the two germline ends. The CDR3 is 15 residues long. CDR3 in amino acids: CASSTQSYSNQPQHF. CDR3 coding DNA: TGTGCCAGCAGTACCCAGAGCTATAGCAATCAGCCCCAGCATTTT.

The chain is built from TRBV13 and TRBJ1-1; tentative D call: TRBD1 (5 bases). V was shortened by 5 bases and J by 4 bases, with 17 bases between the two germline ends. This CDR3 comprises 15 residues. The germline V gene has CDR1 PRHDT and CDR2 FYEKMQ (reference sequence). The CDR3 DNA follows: TGTGCCAGCAGCATAAACAGGTGGGGGACCACTGAAGCTTTCTTT. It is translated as CASSINRWGTTEAFF.

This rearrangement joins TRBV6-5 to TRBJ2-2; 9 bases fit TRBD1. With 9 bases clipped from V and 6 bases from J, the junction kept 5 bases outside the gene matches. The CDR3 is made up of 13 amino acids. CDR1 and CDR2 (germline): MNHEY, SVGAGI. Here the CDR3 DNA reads TGTGCCAGGGGACAGGGACGAGCCGGGGAGCTGTTTTTT. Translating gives CARGQGRAGELFF.

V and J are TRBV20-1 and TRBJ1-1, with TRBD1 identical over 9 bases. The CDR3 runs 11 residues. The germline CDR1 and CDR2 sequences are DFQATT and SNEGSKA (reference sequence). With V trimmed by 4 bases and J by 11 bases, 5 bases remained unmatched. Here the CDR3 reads CSATGTGPAFF. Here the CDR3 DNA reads TGCAGTGCTACCGGGACAGGGCCTGCTTTCTTT.

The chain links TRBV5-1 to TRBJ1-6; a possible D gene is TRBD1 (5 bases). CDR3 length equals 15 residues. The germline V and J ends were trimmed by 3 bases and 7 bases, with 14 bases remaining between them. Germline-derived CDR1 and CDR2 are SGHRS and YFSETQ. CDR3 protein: CASSSGTRTNSPLHF. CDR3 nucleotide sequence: TGCGCCAGCAGCTCCGGGACTCGGACGAATTCACCCCTCCACTTT.

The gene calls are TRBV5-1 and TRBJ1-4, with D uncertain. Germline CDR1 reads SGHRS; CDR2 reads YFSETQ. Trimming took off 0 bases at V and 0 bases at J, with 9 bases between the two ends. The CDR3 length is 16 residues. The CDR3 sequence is CASSLGPGTTNEKLFF. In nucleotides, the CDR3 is TGCGCCAGCAGCTTGGGCCCGGGTACAACTAATGAAAAACTGTTTTTT.

CDR3 region: CAWSPTRILGSQETQYF. The CDR3 nucleotides are TGTGCCTGGAGCCCTACCAGGATTTTGGGCAGTCAAGAGACCCAGTACTTC. The chain couples TRBV30 to TRBJ2-5; D is undetermined. V was cut by 3 bases and J by 2 bases, with 22 bases left in between. The germline V gene has CDR1 GTSNPN and CDR2 SVGIG (reference sequence). The CDR3 loop spans 17 amino acids.

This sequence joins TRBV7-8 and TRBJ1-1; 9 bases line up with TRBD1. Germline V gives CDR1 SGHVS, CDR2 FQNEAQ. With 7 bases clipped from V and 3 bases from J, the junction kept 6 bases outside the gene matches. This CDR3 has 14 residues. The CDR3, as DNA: TGTGCCAGCACCACCGGACAGGGGTACACTGAAGCTTTCTTT. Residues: CASTTGQGYTEAFF.

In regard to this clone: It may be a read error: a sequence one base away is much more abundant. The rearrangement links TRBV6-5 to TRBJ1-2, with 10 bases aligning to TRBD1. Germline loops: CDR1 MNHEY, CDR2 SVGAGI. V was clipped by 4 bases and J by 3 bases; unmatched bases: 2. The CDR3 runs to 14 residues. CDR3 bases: TGTGCCAGCAGTTCCGGGACAGGGGACTATGGCTACACCTTC. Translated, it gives CASSSGTGDYGYTF.

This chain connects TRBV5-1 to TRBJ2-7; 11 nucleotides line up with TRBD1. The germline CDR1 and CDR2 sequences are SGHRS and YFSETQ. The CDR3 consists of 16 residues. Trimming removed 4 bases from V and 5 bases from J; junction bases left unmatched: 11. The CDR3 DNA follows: TGCGCCAGCAGCCAAGGGACAGGGGGAGTCATCGACGAGCAGTACGTC. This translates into CASSQGTGGVIDEQYV.

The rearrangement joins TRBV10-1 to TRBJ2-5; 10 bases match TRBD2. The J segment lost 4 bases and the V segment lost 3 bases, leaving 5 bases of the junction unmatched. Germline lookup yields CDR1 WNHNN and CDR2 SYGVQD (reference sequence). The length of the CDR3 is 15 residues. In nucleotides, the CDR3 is TGCGCCAGCAGTGAAGCGGGGGGGCCCCCAGAGACCCAGTACTTC. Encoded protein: CASSEAGGPPETQYF.

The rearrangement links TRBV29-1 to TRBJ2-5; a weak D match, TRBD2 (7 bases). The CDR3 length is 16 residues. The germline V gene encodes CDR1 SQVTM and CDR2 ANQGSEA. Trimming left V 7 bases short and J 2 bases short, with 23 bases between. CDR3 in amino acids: CSAPRGGVSGQETQYF. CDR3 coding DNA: TGCAGCGCCCCAAGGGGGGGGGTTTCGGGGCAAGAGACCCAGTACTTC.

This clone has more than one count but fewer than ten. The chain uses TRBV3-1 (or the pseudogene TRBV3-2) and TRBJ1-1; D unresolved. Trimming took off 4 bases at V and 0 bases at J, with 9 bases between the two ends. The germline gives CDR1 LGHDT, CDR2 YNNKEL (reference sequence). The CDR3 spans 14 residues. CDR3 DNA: TGTGCCAGCAGCCCTATAAGGTTGAACACTGAAGCTTTCTTT. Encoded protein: CASSPIRLNTEAFF.

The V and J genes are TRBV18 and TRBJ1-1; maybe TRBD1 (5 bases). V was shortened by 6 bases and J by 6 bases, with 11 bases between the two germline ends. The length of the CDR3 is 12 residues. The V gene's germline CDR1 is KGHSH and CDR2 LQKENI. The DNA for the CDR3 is TGTGCCAGCTCTATAAGGGGCGCTGAAGCTTTCTTT. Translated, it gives CASSIRGAEAFF.

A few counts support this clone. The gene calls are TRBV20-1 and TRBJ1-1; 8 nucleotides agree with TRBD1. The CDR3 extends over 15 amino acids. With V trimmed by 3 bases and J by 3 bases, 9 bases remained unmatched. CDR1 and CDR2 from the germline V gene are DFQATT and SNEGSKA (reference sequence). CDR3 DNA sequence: TGCAGTGCTAGTACGACAGGGGCCGTATACACTGAAGCTTTCTTT. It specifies CSASTTGAVYTEAFF.

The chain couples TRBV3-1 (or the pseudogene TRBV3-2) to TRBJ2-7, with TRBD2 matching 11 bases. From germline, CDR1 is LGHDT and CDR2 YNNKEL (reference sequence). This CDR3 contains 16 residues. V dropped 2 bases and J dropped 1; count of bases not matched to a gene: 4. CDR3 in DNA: TGTGCCAGCAGCCAATTGGGACTAGCGGATTCCTACGAGCAGTACGTC. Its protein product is CASSQLGLADSYEQYV.

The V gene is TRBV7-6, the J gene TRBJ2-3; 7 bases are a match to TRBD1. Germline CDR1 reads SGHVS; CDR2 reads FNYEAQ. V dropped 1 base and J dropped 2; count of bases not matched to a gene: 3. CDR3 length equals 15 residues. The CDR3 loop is CASSLGTGDTDTQYF. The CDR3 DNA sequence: TGTGCCAGCAGCTTAGGGACAGGAGACACAGATACGCAGTATTTT. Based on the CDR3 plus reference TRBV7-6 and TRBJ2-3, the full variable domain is GAGVSQSPRYKVTKRGQDVALRCDPISGHVSLYWYRQALGQGPEFLTYFNYEAQQDKSGLPNDRFSAERPEGSISTLTIQRTEQRDSAMYRCASSLGTGDTDTQYFGPGTRLTVL.

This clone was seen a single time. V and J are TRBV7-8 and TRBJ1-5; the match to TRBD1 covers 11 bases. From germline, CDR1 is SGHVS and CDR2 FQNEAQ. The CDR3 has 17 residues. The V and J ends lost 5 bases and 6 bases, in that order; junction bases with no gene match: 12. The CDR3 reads CASSLGTGGGYGQPQHF. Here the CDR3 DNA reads TGTGCCAGCAGCCTCGGGACAGGGGGTGGGTATGGTCAGCCCCAGCATTTT. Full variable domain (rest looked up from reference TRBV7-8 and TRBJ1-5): GAGVSQSPRYKVAKRGQDVALRCDPISGHVSLFWYQQALGQGPEFLTYFQNEAQLDKSGLPSDRFFAERPEGSVSTLKIQRTQQEDSAVYLCASSLGTGGGYGQPQHFGDGTRLSIL.

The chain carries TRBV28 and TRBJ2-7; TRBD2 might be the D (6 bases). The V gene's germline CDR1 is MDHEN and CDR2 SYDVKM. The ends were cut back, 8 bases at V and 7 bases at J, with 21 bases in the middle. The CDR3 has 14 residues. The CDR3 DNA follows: TGTGCCAGCCGGGGGAGTTCCCCCAAAAATGAGCAGTACGTC. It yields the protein CASRGSSPKNEQYV.